This TCR beta chain was sequenced for a study of radiotherapy plus CTLA-4 blockade in lung cancer (dated by TCRdb to between 2017 and 2018). The study in broad terms: Among enrolled patients, around 18% had an objective response and about 30% reached disease control. Overall results and qualifications from the work: Increased serum interferon-beta after radiation, together with early dynamic changes in blood T cell clones, were reported to be the strongest predictors of response. After treatment with radiotherapy and ipilimumab, TCR clones that originated in tumors expanded in peripheral blood.

A note on this clone: The target of this receptor is not known. Base qualities are not recorded, but no much larger clone differs from it by a single base.

In this study, focal radiation therapy paired with CTLA-4 blockade (ipilimumab) was tested in patients who had chemo-refractory metastatic non-small-cell lung cancer. The library came from the immunoSEQ multiplex PCR assay. The table comes from immuneACCESS by way of TCRdb, which keeps in-frame sequences with V and J called. Part of the clones is missing from these tables; in studies checked, under half for an unresolved V gene and the rest for unknown reasons. The sample records about 73,000 clones, roughly 84% of which are singletons. The biggest ten clones account for over 35% of the sample. Via the germline V gene, CDR1 is MDHEN and CDR2 SYDVKM. CDR3 length: 14 amino acids, cysteine to phenylalanine. Here the CDR3 DNA is all that survives: 42 bases in frame from base 1. V lost 4 bases and J lost 9 bases, and the count of bases not matched to a germline gene is 8.

The clonotype originates from a human donor with non-small cell lung cancer that progressed on radiotherapy plus ipilimumab. In this chain, TRBV28 is recombined with TRBJ2-4; 8 of the junction bases match TRBD1. The starting material was peripheral blood, obtained from a patient treated with radiotherapy plus ipilimumab. CDR3 sequence: CASSSYRGESIQYF. The DNA sequence reads TGTGCCAGCAGTTCCTACAGGGGGGAGAGCATTCAGTACTTC.